The 27 T cell receptor beta chains in this list originate from one sample, sequenced in a study of CD8 T cells in ankylosing spondylitis. Study-wide results and caveats: Typical of ankylosing spondylitis blood, it appeared, was a TCR beta motif of about eight highly homologous variants.

No antigen has been assigned to these receptors. TCRdb reprocessed the 5' RACE reads with MiXCR, giving one entry per CDR3 protein. The sample comprises over 450,000 distinct CDR3 sequences, about 12% of which are singletons, and 6.8% rests with the top ten. Material: blood, either unsorted or a sorted T cell fraction (not recorded which). The origin of the receptors is a male donor with ankylosing spondylitis.

The chain carries TRBV5-6 and TRBJ1-2; possible D gene TRBD1, 6 bases. CDR3 size: 14 residues. In germline, CDR1 is SGHDT, CDR2 YYEEEE. With 4 bases removed from V and 7 bases from J, the gap between germline ends came to 17 bases. CDR3 bases: TGTGCCAGCAGCCCGGGGCAGGGGAGAATTGGCTACACCTTC. This gives the protein CASSPGQGRIGYTF. Based on the CDR3 plus reference TRBV5-6 and TRBJ1-2, the full variable domain is DAGVTQSPTHLIKTRGQQVTLRCSPKSGHDTVSWYQQALGQGPQFIFQYYEEEERQRGNFPDRFSGHQFPNYSSELNVNALLLGDSALYLCASSPGQGRIGYTFGSGTRLTVV.

This clonotype showed up just a few times. In DNA, the CDR3 is TGTGCCAGCAGTTACCAGAGCACAGATACGCAGTATTTT. Encoded protein: CASSYQSTDTQYF. The chain has TRBV6-6 and TRBJ2-3; D remains ambiguous. Germline V gene sequence: CDR1 MNHNY, CDR2 SVGAGI (reference sequence). This CDR3 is built from 13 residues. The V end lost 2 bases, the J end lost 0 bases, and 3 bases lay between the germline ends.

This clonotype was detected many times. CDR3 sequence (DNA): TGTGCCAGCAGCTCCAACAGGGGGGGCACTGAAGCTTTCTTT. Translated, it gives CASSSNRGGTEAFF. The V and J genes are TRBV5-6 and TRBJ1-1, with TRBD1 identical over 8 bases. Germline CDR1 SGHDT, CDR2 YYEEEE. The CDR3 length is 14 residues. V trimming: 3 bases; J trimming: 4 bases; junction bases outside the gene matches: 5.

The table lists this clonotype with a few counts. This chain links TRBV28 with TRBJ2-7; D call uncertain. The CDR3 runs 12 residues. Looked up from germline, CDR1 is MDHEN and CDR2 is SYDVKM. V was shortened by 6 bases and J by 4 bases, with 10 bases between the two germline ends. As DNA, the CDR3 is TGTGCCAGCAGCAAAGGGTTTTACGAGCAGTACGTC. Its protein product is CASSKGFYEQYV.

This clonotype was seen only a few times. The chain uses TRBV7-8 and TRBJ2-7, with D possibly matching TRBD1 (6 bases). Germline V gives CDR1 SGHVS, CDR2 FQNEAQ. The CDR3 sequence is 13 residues long. Trimming shortened V by 5 bases and J by 3 bases, and 11 bases separated the two germline ends. CDR3 loop: CASSLGQLYEQYV. The CDR3 DNA follows: TGTGCCAGCAGCCTTGGACAGCTCTACGAGCAGTACGTC.

The rearrangement links TRBV11-1 to TRBJ2-7; 10 positions match TRBD1. Germline-derived CDR1 and CDR2 are SGHAT and FQDESV (reference sequence). The CDR3 totals 18 residues. Trimming removed 6 bases from V and 3 bases from J; junction bases left unmatched: 17. In DNA form, the CDR3 reads TGTGCCAGCAGTGGGGGGACAGGGGTCTTCCATTCGGTCTACGAGCAGTACTTC. Translating gives CASSGGTGVFHSVYEQYF.

The gene calls are TRBV10-3 and TRBJ1-5; D might be TRBD1 (6 bases). V was shortened by 2 bases and J by 1 base, with 12 bases between the two germline ends. The germline gives CDR1 ENHRY, CDR2 SYGVKD. The length of the CDR3 is 16 residues. The CDR3: CAISEGTRVSNQPQHF. CDR3 nucleotide sequence: TGTGCCATCAGTGAGGGGACAAGGGTGAGCAATCAGCCCCAGCATTTT.

V is TRBV20-1 and J is TRBJ2-1; D is possibly TRBD1 or TRBD2 (6 bases each). CDR1 and CDR2 (germline): DFQATT, SNEGSKA (reference sequence). The V and J ends lost 0 bases and 9 bases respectively, with 9 bases between them. The CDR3 has 12 residues. The DNA for the CDR3 is TGCAGTGCTAGAGAGGGGGGCGGTGAGCAGTTCTTC. The encoded protein is CSAREGGGEQFF.

The sample holds a few counts of this clonotype. The V call is TRBV20-1, the J call TRBJ1-1, with 8 bases fitting TRBD1. Germline CDR1 DFQATT, CDR2 SNEGSKA (reference sequence). The J segment lost 1 base and the V segment lost 5 bases, leaving 6 bases of the junction unmatched. The CDR3 runs 14 residues. The chain's CDR3 is CSARRGRRNTEAFF. The CDR3 DNA reads TGCAGTGCTCGCAGGGGGCGACGGAACACTGAAGCTTTCTTT.

V usage is TRBV20-1 and J usage is TRBJ1-4, with a tentative D call TRBD1 (6 bases). This CDR3 contains 14 residues. Between the trimmed V and J ends, which lost 6 bases and 0 bases, there was a span of 11 bases. Germline values: CDR1 DFQATT, CDR2 SNEGSKA (reference sequence). DNA for the CDR3: TGCAGTGCGCTGGACAGTTCAACTAATGAAAAACTGTTTTTT. Translating it yields CSALDSSTNEKLFF.

In this sample, this clonotype turned up a few times. The chain links TRBV2 to TRBJ1-5, with 7 bases aligning to TRBD1. Per germline, CDR1 SNHLY and CDR2 FYNNEI. This CDR3 is 17 amino acids long. Trimming cost V 5 bases and J 2 bases; bases outside gene matches: 12. The CDR3 reads CASSYLPTGDGNQPQHF. CDR3 coding DNA: TGTGCCAGCAGTTACCTTCCTACAGGGGATGGCAATCAGCCCCAGCATTTT.

This rearrangement joins TRBV9 to TRBJ2-3; 7 bases line up with TRBD1. Trimming removed 2 bases from V and 8 bases from J; junction bases left unmatched: 8. Germline V gives CDR1 SGDLS, CDR2 YYNGEE. This CDR3 is 14 amino acids long. CDR3 amino acids: CASSVSDRAATQYF. The CDR3 DNA sequence: TGTGCCAGCAGCGTCTCCGACAGGGCGGCTACGCAGTATTTT.

This clonotype has a handful of counts. The V call is TRBV12-3 or TRBV12-4, the J call TRBJ1-1; possible D gene TRBD1, 5 bases. The CDR3 runs to 13 residues. Trimming took 5 bases from V and 5 from J, leaving 12 bases between them. Written as DNA, the CDR3 is TGTGCCAGCAGTACGGCCGGGGGGACTGAAGCTTTCTTT. The encoded protein is CASSTAGGTEAFF.

In this sample, this clonotype turned up many times. In DNA, the CDR3 is TGCAGTGCTAGAGATCTCGGACTAGCGGGAGCTTTGGATGAGCAGTTCTTC. It specifies CSARDLGLAGALDEQFF. The chain carries TRBV20-1 and TRBJ2-1; 13 nucleotides match TRBD2. The J segment lost 8 bases and the V segment lost 0 bases, leaving 10 bases of the junction unmatched. The CDR3 loop spans 17 amino acids. Germline CDR1 is DFQATT and CDR2 is SNEGSKA (reference sequence).

The chain couples TRBV6-1 to TRBJ2-7, with 8 bases identical to TRBD1. CDR1 and CDR2 from the germline V gene are MNHNS and SASEGT. The CDR3 runs 15 residues. V was pared by 1 base and J by 2 bases, with 4 bases of the junction left unmatched. CDR3 sequence (DNA): TGTGCCAGCAGTGAAGAGAGACAGGGGACCTACGAGCAGTACTTC. Protein: CASSEERQGTYEQYF.

The V and J genes are TRBV20-1 and TRBJ1-5; weak D call: TRBD1 (5 bases). Trimming cost V 0 bases and J 1 base, with 13 bases left between them. Germline V gene sequence: CDR1 DFQATT, CDR2 SNEGSKA (reference sequence). The CDR3 is made up of 16 amino acids. CDR3 in DNA: TGCAGTGCTAGAGACTCAGGGATAGGGAGCAATCAGCCCCAGCATTTT. Translation: CSARDSGIGSNQPQHF.

The CDR3 reads CASSVGDRDAEQFF. As DNA, the CDR3 is TGTGCCAGCAGTGTGGGGGACAGGGATGCTGAGCAGTTCTTC. J is TRBJ2-1 and V is TRBV25-1; 9 bases are a match to TRBD1. V lost 4 bases to trimming and J lost 9 bases; unmatched junction nucleotides: 7. The CDR3 is made up of 14 amino acids. Germline lookup yields CDR1 MGHDK and CDR2 SYGVNS.

Comments on this clonotype: One junction end does not reproduce the germline sequence, and a read error may be involved. The chain uses TRBV7-2 and TRBJ2-5; D gene uncertain. The length of the CDR3 is 14 residues. Germline V lookup: CDR1 SGHTA, CDR2 FQGNSA. This chain's CDR3 is CASSLGWSPEAQYF. CDR3 DNA sequence: TGTGCCAGCAGCTTGGGGTGGTCACCAGAGGCCCAGTACTTC.

The chain recombines TRBV24-1 with TRBJ1-2, with D hard to call. V was cut by 0 bases and J by 3 bases, with 7 bases left in between. This CDR3 has 14 amino acids. Germline CDR1 KGHDR, CDR2 SFDVKD. The CDR3 coding sequence is TGTGCCACCAGTGATTTGTGGCGGGACTATGGCTACACCTTC. Its protein product is CATSDLWRDYGYTF.

In its sample, this clonotype was seen a few times. The gene calls are TRBV20-1 and TRBJ2-5, with a tentative D call TRBD1 (6 bases). Trimming removed 1 base at V and 4 bases at J, with 16 bases between. The V gene's germline CDR1 is DFQATT and CDR2 SNEGSKA (reference sequence). The CDR3 contains 15 residues. The DNA of the CDR3 is TGCAGTGCTAGAGGAGGCCAGGGGAAGCGAGAGACCCAGTACTTC. This gives the protein CSARGGQGKRETQYF.

This clonotype was seen a few times. V usage is TRBV7-2 and J usage is TRBJ1-6; D not certain. Germline V gene sequence: CDR1 SGHTA, CDR2 FQGNSA. CDR3 length: 12 residues. The V and J ends lost 4 bases and 9 bases respectively, with 7 bases between them. CDR3 sequence reads: CASSSPLSPLHF. CDR3 bases: TGTGCCAGCAGCTCCCCCCTTTCACCCCTCCACTTT.

A few counts support this clonotype. The chain combines TRBV18 with TRBJ2-5, with D hard to call. The V end lost 0 bases, the J end lost 4 bases, and 3 bases lay between the germline ends. This CDR3 comprises 12 residues. Germline V gives CDR1 KGHSH, CDR2 LQKENI. CDR3 protein: CASSPPLETQYF. The CDR3 DNA reads TGTGCCAGCTCACCACCGTTAGAGACCCAGTACTTC.

The chain uses TRBV27 and TRBJ1-3; no clear D gene. This CDR3 has 15 amino acids. CDR1 and CDR2 from the germline V gene are MNHEY and SMNVEV (reference sequence). V was trimmed by 6 bases and J by 0 bases, leaving 12 bases between them. The CDR3 nucleotides are TGTGCCAGCAGCCAGGACGGAGTCTCTGGAAACACCATATATTTT. It is translated as CASSQDGVSGNTIYF.

J is TRBJ2-5 and V is TRBV5-4; D might be TRBD1 or TRBD2, each matching 5 bases. Germline CDR1 reads SGHNT; CDR2 reads YYREEE (reference sequence). The germline V and J ends were trimmed by 2 bases and 5 bases, with 13 bases remaining between them. The CDR3 sequence is 14 residues long. CDR3: CASSFGGGRETQYF. CDR3 sequence (DNA): TGTGCCAGCAGCTTTGGTGGGGGTAGGGAGACCCAGTACTTC.

This clonotype was found many times. The V call is TRBV7-9, the J call TRBJ2-5; TRBD2 aligns across 9 bases. CDR3 length: 13 amino acids. From germline, CDR1 is SEHNR and CDR2 FQNEAQ (reference sequence). Unmatched junction bases numbered 1, after V lost 3 bases and J lost 5 bases. Written as DNA, the CDR3 is TGTGCCAGCAGCTTCGGGACTAGCGAGACCCAGTACTTC. This sequence encodes CASSFGTSETQYF.

In this sample, this clonotype turned up a few times. The rearrangement uses TRBV18 and TRBJ2-1; D uncertain. CDR3 length: 12 residues. The V end lost 2 bases, the J end lost 8 bases, and 7 bases lay between the germline ends. Germline values: CDR1 KGHSH, CDR2 LQKENI. This CDR3 reads CASSPKSYEQFF. CDR3 nucleotides: TGTGCCAGCTCACCAAAAAGCTATGAGCAGTTCTTC. The entire variable domain, with the rest obtained from reference TRBV18 and TRBJ2-1, is as follows: NAGVMQNPRHLVRRRGQEARLRCSPMKGHSHVYWYRQLPEEGLKFMVYLQKENIIDESGMPKERFSAEFPKEGPSILRIQQVVRGDSAAYFCASSPKSYEQFFGPGTRLTVL.

The CDR3 here is CASSPRRQANTGELFF. The CDR3 DNA sequence: TGCGCCAGCAGCCCCCGACGGCAGGCGAACACCGGGGAGCTGTTTTTT. The rearrangement joins TRBV5-1 to TRBJ2-2; D gene ambiguous. Germline CDR1 is SGHRS and CDR2 is YFSETQ. The CDR3 is 16 residues long. Trimming stripped 4 bases from V and 0 bases from J, with 13 bases between.